This T cell receptor beta chain came from a study of CD8+ T cells in alopecia areata. Findings of the study overall: Lesional scalp exceeded normal scalp in clonality, especially in alopecia totalis/universalis.

Germline loops: CDR1 SQVTM, CDR2 ANQGSEA. This CDR3 has 12 amino acids. Between the trimmed V and J ends, which lost 8 bases and 3 bases, there was a span of 10 bases. Remarks on this clone: Its antigen is unknown.

RNA extraction was followed by reverse transcription into cDNA, which acted as the sequencing template. The protocol was immunoSEQ multiplex PCR, while the TCRdb copy is restricted to in-frame clones and leaves out a portion. The sample includes a few hundred thousand clones, roughly 69% seen only once; the top ten take more than 0.95%. The sequence was collected from a human donor with alopecia areata. This specimen consisted of CD4+ T cells sorted from blood, obtained at week 0. The rearrangement uses TRBV29-1 and TRBJ2-2; TRBD1 might be the D (6 bases). CDR3 DNA: TGCAGCACTGGACAGCACACCGGGGAGCTGTTTTTT. It specifies CSTGQHTGELFF.